This T cell receptor beta chain was sequenced in a study of shared clonotypes between healthy human individuals. Genomic DNA of each subset was evenly split across several immunoSEQ plates. The protocol was immunoSEQ multiplex PCR, while the TCRdb copy is restricted to in-frame clones and leaves out a portion. The sample includes some 700,000 clones, 90% of them seen just once. The V and J ends lost 3 bases and 2 bases respectively, with 8 bases between them. This CDR3 has 13 residues. Germline V gene data show CDR1 as MDHEN and CDR2 as SYDVKM. The chain has TRBV28 and TRBJ2-7; D unclear. This clonotype was sampled from a man between 18 and 35 years old in good health. Some clones in this sample may be carry-over from other donors' samples. Source material: memory CD8+ T cells from PBMCs. Noted subset: CD45RO+ cells pooled with CCR7-negative TemRA cells. The CDR3 loop reads CASSFVPTYEQYF. CDR3 coding DNA: TGTGCCAGCAGTTTCGTTCCTACCTACGAGCAGTACTTC.